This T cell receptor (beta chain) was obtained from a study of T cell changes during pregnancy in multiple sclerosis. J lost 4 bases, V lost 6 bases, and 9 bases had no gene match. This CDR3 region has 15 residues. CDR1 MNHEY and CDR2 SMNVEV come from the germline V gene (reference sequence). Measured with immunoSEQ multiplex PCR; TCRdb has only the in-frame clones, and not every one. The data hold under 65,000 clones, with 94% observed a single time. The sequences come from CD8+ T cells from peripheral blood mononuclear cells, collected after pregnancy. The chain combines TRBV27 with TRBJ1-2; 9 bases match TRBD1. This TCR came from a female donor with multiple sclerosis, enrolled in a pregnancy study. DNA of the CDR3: TGTGCCAGCAGGGACGCCGGGACAGGGCTCTATGGCTACACCTTC. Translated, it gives CASRDAGTGLYGYTF.